This TCR beta chain was identified during a study of OX40 agonist ivuxolimab in advanced cancers. Study outcomes and limitations: Still undetermined is the antigen specificity of the expanded peripheral T cells. Mean expanded clone counts were higher in CD8+ than CD4+ T cells. Nonresponders, in some cases, also had low normalized T-cell clonal expansion.

Germline CDR1 reads MDHEN; CDR2 reads SYDVKM. This CDR3 contains 13 residues. V dropped 8 bases and J dropped 0 bases, with 10 bases sitting between them. Produced via immunoSEQ multiplex PCR; TCRdb's table is partial and in-frame only. The data contain some 100,000 clones, around 90% of them singletons. Worth noting for this clone: Its antigen is still unknown.

This TCR was sampled from an adult with an advanced solid tumor such as melanoma, head and neck, liver or kidney cancer. Sequenced here: CD4+ or CD8+ T cells sorted from blood, sampled in a trial of the OX40 agonist ivuxolimab. The chain carries TRBV28 and TRBJ1-1, with D hard to call. The DNA for the CDR3 is TGTGCCAGCTACGTCGGGTTGAACACTGAAGCTTTCTTT. It translates to CASYVGLNTEAFF.